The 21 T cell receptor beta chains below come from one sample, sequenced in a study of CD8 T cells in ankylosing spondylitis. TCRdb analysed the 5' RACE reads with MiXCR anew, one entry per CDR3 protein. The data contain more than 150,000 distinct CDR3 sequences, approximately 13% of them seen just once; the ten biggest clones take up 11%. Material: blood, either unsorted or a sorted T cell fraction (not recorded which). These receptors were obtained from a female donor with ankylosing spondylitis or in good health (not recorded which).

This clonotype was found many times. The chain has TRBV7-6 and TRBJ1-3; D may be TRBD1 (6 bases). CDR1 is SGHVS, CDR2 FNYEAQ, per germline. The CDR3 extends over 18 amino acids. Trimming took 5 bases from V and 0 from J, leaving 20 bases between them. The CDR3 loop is CASSGSTRQESSGNTIYF. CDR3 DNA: TGTGCCAGCAGCGGCTCGACGCGACAGGAGAGCTCTGGAAACACCATATATTTT.

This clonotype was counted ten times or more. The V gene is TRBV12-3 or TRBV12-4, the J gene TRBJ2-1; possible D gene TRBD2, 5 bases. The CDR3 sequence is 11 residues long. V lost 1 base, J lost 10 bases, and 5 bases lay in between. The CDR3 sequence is CASSLGEEQFF. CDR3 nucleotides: TGTGCCAGCAGTTTAGGGGAGGAGCAGTTCTTC.

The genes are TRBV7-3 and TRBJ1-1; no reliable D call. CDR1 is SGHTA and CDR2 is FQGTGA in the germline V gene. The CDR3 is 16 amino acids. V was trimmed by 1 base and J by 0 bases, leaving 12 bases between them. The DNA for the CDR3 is TGTGCCAGCAGCTTAAATGGGCCGGGGATGAACACTGAAGCTTTCTTT. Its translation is CASSLNGPGMNTEAFF.

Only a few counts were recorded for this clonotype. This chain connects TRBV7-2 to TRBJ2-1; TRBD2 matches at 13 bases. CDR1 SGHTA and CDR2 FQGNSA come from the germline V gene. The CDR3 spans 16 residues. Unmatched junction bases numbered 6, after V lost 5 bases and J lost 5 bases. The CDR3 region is CASSPGTSGTHNEQFF. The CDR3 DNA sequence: TGTGCCAGCAGCCCCGGGACTAGCGGGACTCACAATGAGCAGTTCTTC.

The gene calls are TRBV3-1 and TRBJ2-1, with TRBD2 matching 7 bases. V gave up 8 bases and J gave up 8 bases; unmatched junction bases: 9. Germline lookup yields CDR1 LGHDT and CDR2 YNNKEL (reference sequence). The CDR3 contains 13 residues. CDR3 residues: CASSPLAGDEQFF. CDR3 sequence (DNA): TGTGCCAGCTCCCCCTTGGCGGGAGATGAGCAGTTCTTC.

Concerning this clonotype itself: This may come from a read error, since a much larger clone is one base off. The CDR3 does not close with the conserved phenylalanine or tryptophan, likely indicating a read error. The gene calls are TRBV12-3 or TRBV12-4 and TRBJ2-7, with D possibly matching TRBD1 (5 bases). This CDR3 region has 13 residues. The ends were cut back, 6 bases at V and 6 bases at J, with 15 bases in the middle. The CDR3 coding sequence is TGTGCCAGCAGGTCCGCAGGGATAGGCGAGCAGTACCTC. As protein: CASRSAGIGEQYL.

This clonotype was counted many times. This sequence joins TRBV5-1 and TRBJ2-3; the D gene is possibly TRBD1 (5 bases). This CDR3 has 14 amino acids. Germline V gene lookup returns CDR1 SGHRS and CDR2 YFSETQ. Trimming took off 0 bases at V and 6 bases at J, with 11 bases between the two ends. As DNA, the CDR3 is TGCGCCAGCAGCTTGGGCCAGGGTGGGGATACGCAGTATTTT. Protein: CASSLGQGGDTQYF.

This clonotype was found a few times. The CDR3 sequence is CSAPVIAGAPDTQYF. Written as DNA, the CDR3 is TGCAGTGCCCCGGTAATAGCGGGAGCTCCAGATACGCAGTATTTT. This chain links TRBV20-1 with TRBJ2-3; 9 nucleotides agree with TRBD2. The germline V gene encodes CDR1 DFQATT and CDR2 SNEGSKA (reference sequence). The J segment lost 4 bases and the V segment lost 6 bases, leaving 11 bases of the junction unmatched. The CDR3 consists of 15 residues.

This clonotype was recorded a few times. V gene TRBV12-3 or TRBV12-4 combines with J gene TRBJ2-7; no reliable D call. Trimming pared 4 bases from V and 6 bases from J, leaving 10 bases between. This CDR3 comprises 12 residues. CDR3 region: CASSSGRREQYF. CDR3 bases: TGTGCCAGCAGTTCGGGCAGGCGCGAGCAGTACTTC.

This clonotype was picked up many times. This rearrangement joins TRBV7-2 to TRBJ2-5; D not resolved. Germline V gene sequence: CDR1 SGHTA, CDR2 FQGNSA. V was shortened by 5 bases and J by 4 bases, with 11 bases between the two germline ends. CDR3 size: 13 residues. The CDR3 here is CASSRKGRETQYF. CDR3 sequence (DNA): TGTGCCAGCAGCCGCAAGGGCCGAGAGACCCAGTACTTC.

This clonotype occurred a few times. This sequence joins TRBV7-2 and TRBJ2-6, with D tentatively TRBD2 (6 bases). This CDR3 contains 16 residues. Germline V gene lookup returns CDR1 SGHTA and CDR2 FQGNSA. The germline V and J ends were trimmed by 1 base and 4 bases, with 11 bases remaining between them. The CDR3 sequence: CASSLVRGLGANVLTF. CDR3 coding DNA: TGTGCCAGCAGCTTAGTTCGGGGGTTGGGGGCCAACGTCCTGACTTTC.

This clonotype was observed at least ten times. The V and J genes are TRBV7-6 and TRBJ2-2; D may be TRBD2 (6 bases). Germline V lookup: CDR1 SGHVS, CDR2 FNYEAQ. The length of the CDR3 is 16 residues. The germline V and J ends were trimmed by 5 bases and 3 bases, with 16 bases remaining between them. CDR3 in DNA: TGTGCCAGCAGCCTACTAGCTCGGTTGCACACCGGGGAGCTGTTTTTT. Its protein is CASSLLARLHTGELFF. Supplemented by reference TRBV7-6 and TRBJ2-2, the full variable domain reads GAGVSQSPRYKVTKRGQDVALRCDPISGHVSLYWYRQALGQGPEFLTYFNYEAQQDKSGLPNDRFSAERPEGSISTLTIQRTEQRDSAMYRCASSLLARLHTGELFFGEGSRLTVL.

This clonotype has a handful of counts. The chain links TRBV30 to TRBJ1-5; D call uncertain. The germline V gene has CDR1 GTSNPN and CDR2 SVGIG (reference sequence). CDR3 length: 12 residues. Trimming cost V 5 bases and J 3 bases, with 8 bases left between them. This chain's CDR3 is CAWGSTNQPQHF. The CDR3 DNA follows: TGTGCCTGGGGGAGTACCAATCAGCCCCAGCATTTT.

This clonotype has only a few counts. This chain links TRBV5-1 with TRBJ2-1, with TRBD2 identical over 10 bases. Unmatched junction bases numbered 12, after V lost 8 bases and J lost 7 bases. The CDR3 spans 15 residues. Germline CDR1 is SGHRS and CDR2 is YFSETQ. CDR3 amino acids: CASRIPGTSANEQFF. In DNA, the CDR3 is TGCGCCAGTCGAATCCCCGGGACTAGCGCAAATGAGCAGTTCTTC. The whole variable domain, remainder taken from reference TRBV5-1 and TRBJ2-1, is KAGVTQTPRYLIKTRGQQVTLSCSPISGHRSVSWYQQTPGQGLQFLFEYFSETQRNKGNFPGRFSGRQFSNSRSEMNVSTLELGDSALYLCASRIPGTSANEQFFGPGTRLTVL.

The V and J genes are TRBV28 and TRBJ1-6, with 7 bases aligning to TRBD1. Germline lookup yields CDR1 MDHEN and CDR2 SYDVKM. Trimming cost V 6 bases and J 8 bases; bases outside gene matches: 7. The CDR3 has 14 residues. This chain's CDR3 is CASSPGTEDSPLHF. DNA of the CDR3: TGTGCCAGCAGCCCGGGGACAGAGGATTCACCCCTCCACTTT.

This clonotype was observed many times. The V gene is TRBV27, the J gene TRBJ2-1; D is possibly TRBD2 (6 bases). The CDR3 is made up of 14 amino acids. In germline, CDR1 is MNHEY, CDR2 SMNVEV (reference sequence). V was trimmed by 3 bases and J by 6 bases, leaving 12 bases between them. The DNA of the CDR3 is TGTGCCAGCAGTTTCGGGGGACTTTTCAATGAGCAGTTCTTC. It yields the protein CASSFGGLFNEQFF.

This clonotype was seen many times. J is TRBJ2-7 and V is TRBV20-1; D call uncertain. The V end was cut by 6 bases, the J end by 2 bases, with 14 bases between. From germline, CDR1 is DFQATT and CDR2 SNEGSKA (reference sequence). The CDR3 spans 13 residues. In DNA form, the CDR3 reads TGCAGTGCCCAGAGGACGGACGCCTACGAGCAGTACTTC. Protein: CSAQRTDAYEQYF.

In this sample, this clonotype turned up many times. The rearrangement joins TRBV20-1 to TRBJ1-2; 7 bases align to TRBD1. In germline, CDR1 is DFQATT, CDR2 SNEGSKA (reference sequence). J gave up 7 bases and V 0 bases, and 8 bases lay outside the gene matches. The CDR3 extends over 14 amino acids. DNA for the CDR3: TGCAGTGCTAGAGATCTTACGACAGGGCCTGGCTACACCTTC. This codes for CSARDLTTGPGYTF.

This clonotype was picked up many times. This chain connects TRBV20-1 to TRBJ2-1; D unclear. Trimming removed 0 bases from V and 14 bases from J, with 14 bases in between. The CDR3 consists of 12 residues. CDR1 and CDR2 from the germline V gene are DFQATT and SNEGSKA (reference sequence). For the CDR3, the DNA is TGCAGTGCTAGAGATAGGGCCCTCGGAAAGTTCTTC. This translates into CSARDRALGKFF.

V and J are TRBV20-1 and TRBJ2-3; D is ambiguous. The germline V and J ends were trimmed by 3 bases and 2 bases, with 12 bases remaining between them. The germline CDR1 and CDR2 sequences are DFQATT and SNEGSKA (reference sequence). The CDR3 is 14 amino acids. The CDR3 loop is CSARPAIVTDTQYF. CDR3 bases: TGCAGTGCTAGGCCCGCGATTGTCACAGATACGCAGTATTTT.

The DNA for the CDR3 is TGTGCCATCACCGACCCGGGGGGCAACACTGAAGCTTTCTTT. It encodes CAITDPGGNTEAFF. The rearrangement uses TRBV10-3 and TRBJ1-1, with D possibly being TRBD1 (6 bases). The CDR3 spans 14 residues. The V and J ends lost 7 bases and 2 bases respectively, with 14 bases between them. Per the germline V gene, CDR1 is ENHRY and CDR2 is SYGVKD.